Included here is one T cell receptor beta chain sequence, with context. The sample comes from a study of blood T cell repertoires in COVID-19. Only in-frame clones appear in the TCRdb table, and some are missing; sequencing was by immunoSEQ multiplex PCR. This table has about 480,000 clones, about 88% appearing once. Sequencing was done on a sample of peripheral blood. The sequence was collected from a woman aged 50 to 65 with COVID-19, enrolled during active disease.

The CDR3 DNA follows: TGTGCCAGCAGCCAAGATCGGGGACAGGGAGTCAGCTCCTACGAGCAGTACTTC. Protein: CASSQDRGQGVSSYEQYF. V is TRBV4-2 and J is TRBJ2-7; TRBD1 matches at 9 bases. The V segment lost 0 bases and the J segment 0 bases; nucleotides outside the gene matches: 9. Germline lookup yields CDR1 LGHNA and CDR2 YNFKEQ. The CDR3 runs to 18 residues.